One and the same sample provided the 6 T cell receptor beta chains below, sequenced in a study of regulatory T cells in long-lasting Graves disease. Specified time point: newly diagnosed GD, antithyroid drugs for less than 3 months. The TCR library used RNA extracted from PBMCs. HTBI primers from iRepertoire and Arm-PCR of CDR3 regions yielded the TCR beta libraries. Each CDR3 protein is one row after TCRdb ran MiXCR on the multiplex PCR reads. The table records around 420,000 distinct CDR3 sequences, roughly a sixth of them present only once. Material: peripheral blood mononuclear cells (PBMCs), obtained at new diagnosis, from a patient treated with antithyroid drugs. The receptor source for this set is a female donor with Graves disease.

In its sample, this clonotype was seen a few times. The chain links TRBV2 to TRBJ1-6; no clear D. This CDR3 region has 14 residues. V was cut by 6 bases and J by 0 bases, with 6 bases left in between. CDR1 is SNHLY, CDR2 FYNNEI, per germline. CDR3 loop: CASRTSSYNSPLHF. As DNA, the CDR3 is TGTGCCAGCAGAACAAGCTCCTATAATTCACCCCTCCACTTT.

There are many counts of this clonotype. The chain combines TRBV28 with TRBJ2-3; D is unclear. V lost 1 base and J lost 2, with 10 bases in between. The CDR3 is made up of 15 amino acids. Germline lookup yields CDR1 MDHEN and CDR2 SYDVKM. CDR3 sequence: CASSLFTANTDTQYF. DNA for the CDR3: TGTGCCAGCAGTTTATTTACGGCGAACACAGATACGCAGTATTTT.

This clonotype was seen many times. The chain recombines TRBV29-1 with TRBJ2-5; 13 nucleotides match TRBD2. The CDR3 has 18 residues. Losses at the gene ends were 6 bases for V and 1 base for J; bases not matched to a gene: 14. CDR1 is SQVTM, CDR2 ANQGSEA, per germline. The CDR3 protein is CSVPRLAGGRLGQETQYF. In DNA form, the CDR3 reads TGCAGCGTCCCCAGACTAGCGGGGGGTCGTCTGGGCCAAGAGACCCAGTACTTC.

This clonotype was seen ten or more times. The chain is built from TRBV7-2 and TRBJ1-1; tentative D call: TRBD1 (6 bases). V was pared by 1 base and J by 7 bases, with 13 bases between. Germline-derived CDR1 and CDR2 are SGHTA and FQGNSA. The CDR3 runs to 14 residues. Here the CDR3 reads CASSLGLGAIEAFF. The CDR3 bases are TGTGCCAGCAGCTTAGGGCTGGGGGCGATTGAAGCTTTCTTT.

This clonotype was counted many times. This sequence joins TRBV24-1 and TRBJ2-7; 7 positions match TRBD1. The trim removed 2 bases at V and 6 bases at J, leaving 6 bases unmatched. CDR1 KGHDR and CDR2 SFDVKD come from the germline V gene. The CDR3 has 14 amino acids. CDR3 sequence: CATSDSRTGTEQYF. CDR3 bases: TGTGCCACCAGTGATTCCAGGACAGGAACCGAGCAGTACTTC.

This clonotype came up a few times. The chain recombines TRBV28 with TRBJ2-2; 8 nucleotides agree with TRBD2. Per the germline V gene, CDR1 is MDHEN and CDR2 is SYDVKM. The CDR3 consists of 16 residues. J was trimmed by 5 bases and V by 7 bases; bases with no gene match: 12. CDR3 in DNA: TGTGCCAGCACCTTGGACTTCGCGGGAGGTACCGGGGAGCTGTTTTTT. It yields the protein CASTLDFAGGTGELFF.